This TCR beta chain is from a study of T-cell memory formation after mild COVID-19. General observations from the study: Cross-reactive memory apparently joined, as some responding clones appeared in pre-infection memory. Shrinking CD4+ clones were chiefly CM and EM; CD8+ ones were chiefly EMRA.

A single record per CDR3 protein comes from TCRdb applying MiXCR to the 5' RACE reads. The top ten clones hold 8.5% to 10% of a sample with roughly 410,000 distinct CDR3 sequences, 20% to 25% of them seen once. This clonotype turned up a few times. Its specificity is not known. V lost 4 bases and J 11 bases, leaving 14 bases between the germline ends. The CDR3 is 12 amino acids. This chain links TRBV12-3 or TRBV12-4 with TRBJ1-1; no clear D. The source of this sequence is an adult woman who had mild COVID-19 (a few samples of this study predate the infection). Cell type and time point are not known. The sequencing sample was made of PBMCs or a T cell subset sorted from them (not recorded which). The CDR3 bases are TGTGCCAGCAGTTCAGTTAGGGATAAGGCTTTCTTT. Its protein is CASSSVRDKAFF.